Listed here are 8 T cell receptor beta chains from one sample, sequenced in a study of CD8 T cells in Susac syndrome. An amount of RNA that ranged from about 0.45 to 1 ug was reverse transcribed with random hexamers. TCRdb passed the immunoSEQ multiplex PCR reads through MiXCR, listing each CDR3 protein once. The sample consists of almost 450,000 distinct CDR3 sequences, 75% to 90% of them appearing once. The source material was CD8+ T cells from PBMCs. All receptors derive from a human donor with multiple sclerosis.

This sequence joins TRBV6-6 and TRBJ2-1; D gene uncertain. Germline V gene lookup returns CDR1 MNHNY and CDR2 SVGAGI (reference sequence). This CDR3 is built from 14 residues. Trimming took 1 base from V and 8 from J, leaving 12 bases between them. The CDR3 DNA reads as TGTGCCAGCAGTTACTTACTCTCTGGGGATGAGCAGTTCTTC. It encodes CASSYLLSGDEQFF.

The CDR3 protein is CASSEGMGQGYGYTF. Here the CDR3 DNA reads TGTGCCAGCAGTGAAGGGATGGGGCAGGGCTATGGCTACACCTTC. V gene TRBV6-1 combines with J gene TRBJ1-2, with D tentatively TRBD1 (5 bases). V lost 1 base and J 4 bases, leaving 13 bases between the germline ends. The CDR3 is 15 residues long. Germline V gene lookup returns CDR1 MNHNS and CDR2 SASEGT.

The chain couples TRBV19 to TRBJ1-1; D not certain. The V gene's germline CDR1 is LNHDA and CDR2 SQIVND (reference sequence). The CDR3 is 14 amino acids. Deletions cut 3 bases from V and 1 base from J, with 9 bases between. DNA for the CDR3: TGTGCCAGTAGTATTTCGGAGGGGAACACTGAAGCTTTCTTT. Translation gives CASSISEGNTEAFF. Looking up the rest from reference TRBV19 and TRBJ1-1 gives the full variable domain: DGGITQSPKYLFRKEGQNVTLSCEQNLNHDAMYWYRQDPGQGLRLIYYSQIVNDFQKGDIAEGYSVSREKKESFPLTVTSAQKNPTAFYLCASSISEGNTEAFFGQGTRLTVV.

The gene calls are TRBV4-1 and TRBJ2-7; D tentatively fits TRBD1 or TRBD2 (6 bases each). Trimming removed 0 bases at V and 6 bases at J, with 15 bases between. CDR1 is MGHRA and CDR2 is YSYEKL in the germline V gene. This CDR3 spans 15 amino acids. The CDR3, as DNA: TGCGCCAGCAGCCAAGATAGGGGGGCATCTTCCGAGCAGTACTTC. Its translation is CASSQDRGASSEQYF.

The V and J genes are TRBV7-9 and TRBJ2-2; D is uncertain. This CDR3 is built from 13 residues. Trimming pared 5 bases from V and 4 bases from J, leaving 8 bases between. Germline CDR1 is SEHNR and CDR2 is FQNEAQ (reference sequence). CDR3 DNA sequence: TGTGCCAGCAGCCCCCGTGGCACCGGGGAGCTGTTTTTT. This sequence encodes CASSPRGTGELFF.

The rearrangement uses TRBV28 and TRBJ2-5, with D perhaps TRBD2 (5 bases). Germline assignment: CDR1 MDHEN and CDR2 SYDVKM. The germline V and J ends were trimmed by 3 bases and 0 bases, with 8 bases remaining between them. This CDR3 region has 14 residues. The DNA of the CDR3 is TGTGCCAGCAGTTTTTTGCGGGACCAAGAGACCCAGTACTTC. Residues: CASSFLRDQETQYF.

This sequence joins TRBV27 and TRBJ2-5; TRBD1 is a possible D gene (7 bases). The CDR3 covers 12 residues. Between the trimmed V and J ends, which lost 5 bases and 8 bases, there was a span of 12 bases. CDR1 is MNHEY and CDR2 is SMNVEV in the germline V gene (reference sequence). Written as DNA, the CDR3 is TGTGCCAGCAGTGCGGGACAGACAACCCAGTACTTC. It is translated as CASSAGQTTQYF.

The chain recombines TRBV19 with TRBJ2-1; 11 bases are shared with TRBD2. V shed 8 bases, J shed 3 bases, and the junction held 0 bases outside the gene matches. This CDR3 is built from 13 residues. Germline loops: CDR1 LNHDA, CDR2 SQIVND (reference sequence). The DNA for the CDR3 is TGTGCCAGTCTAGCGGGAGGCTACAATGAGCAGTTCTTC. It yields the protein CASLAGGYNEQFF.